The present TCR beta chain was sequenced within a study of immune cell composition in non-small cell lung cancer. Germline CDR1 MNHEY, CDR2 SMNVEV (reference sequence). The CDR3 runs 16 residues. Trimming stripped 0 bases from V and 8 bases from J, with 16 bases between. Measured with immunoSEQ multiplex PCR; TCRdb has only the in-frame clones, and not every one. The profile shows around 16,000 clones, 77% of them singletons. Normal lung was taken at the farthest possible site, at least 3 cm from tumour. The data were also submitted as part of a second study, on CD4 T cells in lung cancer.

The source of this sequence is a human donor with non-small cell lung cancer. V is TRBV27 and J is TRBJ1-4; no reliable D call. The material sequenced was non-adjacent lung tissue. This CDR3 reads CASSLSITARREKLFF. The CDR3, as DNA: TGTGCCAGCAGTTTATCGATAACAGCCCGTAGGGAAAAACTGTTTTTT.